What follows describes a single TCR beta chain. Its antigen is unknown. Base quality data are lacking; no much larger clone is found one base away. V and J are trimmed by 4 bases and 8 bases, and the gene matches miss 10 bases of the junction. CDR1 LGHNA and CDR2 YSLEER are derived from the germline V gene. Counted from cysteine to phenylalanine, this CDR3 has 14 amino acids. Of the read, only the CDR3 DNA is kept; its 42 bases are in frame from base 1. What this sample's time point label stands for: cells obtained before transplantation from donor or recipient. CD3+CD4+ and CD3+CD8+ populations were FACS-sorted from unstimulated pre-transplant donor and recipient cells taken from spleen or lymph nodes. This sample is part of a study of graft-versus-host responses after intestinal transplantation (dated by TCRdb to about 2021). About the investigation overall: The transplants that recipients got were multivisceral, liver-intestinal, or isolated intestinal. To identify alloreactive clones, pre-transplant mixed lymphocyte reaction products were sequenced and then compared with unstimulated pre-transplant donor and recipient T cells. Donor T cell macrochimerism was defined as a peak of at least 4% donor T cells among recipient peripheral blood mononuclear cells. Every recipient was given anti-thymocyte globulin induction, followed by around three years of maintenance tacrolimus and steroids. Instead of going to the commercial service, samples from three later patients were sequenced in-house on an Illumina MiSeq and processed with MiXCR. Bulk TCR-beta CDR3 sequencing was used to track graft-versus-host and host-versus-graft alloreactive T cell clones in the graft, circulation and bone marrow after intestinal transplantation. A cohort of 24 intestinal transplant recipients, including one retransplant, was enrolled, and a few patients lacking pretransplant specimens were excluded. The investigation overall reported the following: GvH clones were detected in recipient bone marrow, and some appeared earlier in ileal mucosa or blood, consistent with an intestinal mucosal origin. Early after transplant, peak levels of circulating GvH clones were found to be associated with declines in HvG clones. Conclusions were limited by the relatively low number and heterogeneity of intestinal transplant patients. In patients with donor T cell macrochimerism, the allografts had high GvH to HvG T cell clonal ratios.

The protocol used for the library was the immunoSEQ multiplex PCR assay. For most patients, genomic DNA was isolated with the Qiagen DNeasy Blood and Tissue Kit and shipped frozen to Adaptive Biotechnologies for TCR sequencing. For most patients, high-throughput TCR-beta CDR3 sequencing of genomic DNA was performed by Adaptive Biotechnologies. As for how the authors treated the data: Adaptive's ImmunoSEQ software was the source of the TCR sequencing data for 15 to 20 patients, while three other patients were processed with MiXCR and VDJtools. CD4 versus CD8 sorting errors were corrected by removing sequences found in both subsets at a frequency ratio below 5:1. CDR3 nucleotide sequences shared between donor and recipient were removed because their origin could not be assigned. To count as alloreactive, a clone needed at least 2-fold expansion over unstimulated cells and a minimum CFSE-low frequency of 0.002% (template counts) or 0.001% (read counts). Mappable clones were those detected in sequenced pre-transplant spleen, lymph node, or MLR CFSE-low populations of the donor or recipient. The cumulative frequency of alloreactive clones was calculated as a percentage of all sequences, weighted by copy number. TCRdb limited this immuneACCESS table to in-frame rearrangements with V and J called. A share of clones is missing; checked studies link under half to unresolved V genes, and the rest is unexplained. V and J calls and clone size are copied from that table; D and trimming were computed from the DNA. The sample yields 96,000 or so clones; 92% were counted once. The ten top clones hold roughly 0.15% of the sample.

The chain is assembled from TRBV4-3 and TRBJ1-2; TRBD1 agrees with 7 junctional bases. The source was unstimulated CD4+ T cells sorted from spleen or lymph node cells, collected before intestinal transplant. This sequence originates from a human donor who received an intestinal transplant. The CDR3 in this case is CASSPSRGRGGYTF. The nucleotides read TGCGCCAGCAGCCCCTCAAGGGGGCGAGGGGGCTACACCTTC.